The T cell receptor beta chain under discussion was sequenced for a study of shared clonotypes between healthy human individuals. Repertoires were generated with immunoSEQ multiplex PCR, while TCRdb's copy carries only in-frame clones and drops some. Of 2 million to 3 million clones listed, 80% to 95% are singletons. Sequenced material: naive CD4+ T cells from PBMCs. Subset indicated: CD45RA+ positively selected. The clonotype originates from a man between 18 and 29 years old in good health. Some clones in this sample may be carry-over from other donors' samples.

CDR3 region: CASSEREQYF. CDR3 coding DNA: TGTGCCAGCAGTGAACGCGAGCAGTACTTC. The chain recombines TRBV25-1 with TRBJ2-7; D remains unclear. The germline V and J ends were trimmed by 2 bases and 6 bases, with 2 bases remaining between them. This CDR3 contains 10 residues. CDR1 and CDR2 (germline): MGHDK, SYGVNS.